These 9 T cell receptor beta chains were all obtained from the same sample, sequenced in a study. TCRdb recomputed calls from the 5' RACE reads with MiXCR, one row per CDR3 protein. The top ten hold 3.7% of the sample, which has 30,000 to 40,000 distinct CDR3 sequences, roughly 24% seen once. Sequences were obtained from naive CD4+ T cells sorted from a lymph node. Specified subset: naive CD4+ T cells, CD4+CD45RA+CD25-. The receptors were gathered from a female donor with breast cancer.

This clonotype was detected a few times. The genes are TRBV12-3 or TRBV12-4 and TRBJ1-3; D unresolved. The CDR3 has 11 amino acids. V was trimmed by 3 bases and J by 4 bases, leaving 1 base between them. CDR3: CASSLGNTIYF. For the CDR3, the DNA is TGTGCCAGCAGTTTGGGAAACACCATATATTTT.

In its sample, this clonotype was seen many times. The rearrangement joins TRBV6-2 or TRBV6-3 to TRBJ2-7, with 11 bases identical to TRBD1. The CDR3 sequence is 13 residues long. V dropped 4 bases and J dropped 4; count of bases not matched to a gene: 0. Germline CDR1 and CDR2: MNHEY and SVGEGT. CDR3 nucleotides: TGTGCCAGCAGTTGGGACAGGGGGTACGAGCAGTACTTC. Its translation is CASSWDRGYEQYF.

This CDR3 is CASSFGRFEETQYF. For the CDR3, the DNA is TGCGCCAGCAGCTTTGGAAGGTTCGAGGAGACCCAGTACTTC. The J gene is TRBJ2-5, the V gene TRBV5-1, with D unresolved. CDR3 length: 14 amino acids. Trimming shortened V by 2 bases and J by 5 bases, and 13 bases separated the two germline ends. The V gene's germline CDR1 is SGHRS and CDR2 YFSETQ.

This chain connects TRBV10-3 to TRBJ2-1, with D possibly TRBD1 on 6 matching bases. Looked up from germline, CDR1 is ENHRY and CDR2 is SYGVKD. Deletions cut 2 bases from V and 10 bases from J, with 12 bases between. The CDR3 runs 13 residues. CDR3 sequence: CAISERNGQEQFF. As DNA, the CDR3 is TGTGCCATCAGTGAGCGAAACGGACAGGAGCAGTTCTTC.

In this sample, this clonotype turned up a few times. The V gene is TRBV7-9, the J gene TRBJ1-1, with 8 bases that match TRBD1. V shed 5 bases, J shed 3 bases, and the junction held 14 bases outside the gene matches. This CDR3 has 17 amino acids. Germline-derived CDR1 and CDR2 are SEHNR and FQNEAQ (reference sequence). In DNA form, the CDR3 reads TGTGCCAGCAGCCCAGAGAATGACAGGGGAAAGGACACTGAAGCTTTCTTT. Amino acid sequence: CASSPENDRGKDTEAFF.

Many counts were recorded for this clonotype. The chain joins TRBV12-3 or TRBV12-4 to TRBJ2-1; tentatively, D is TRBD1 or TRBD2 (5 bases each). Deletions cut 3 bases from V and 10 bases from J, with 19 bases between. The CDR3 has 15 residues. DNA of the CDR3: TGTGCCAGCAGTTTGGGGCACGGGACGGCAGCGGAGCAGTTCTTC. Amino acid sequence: CASSLGHGTAAEQFF.

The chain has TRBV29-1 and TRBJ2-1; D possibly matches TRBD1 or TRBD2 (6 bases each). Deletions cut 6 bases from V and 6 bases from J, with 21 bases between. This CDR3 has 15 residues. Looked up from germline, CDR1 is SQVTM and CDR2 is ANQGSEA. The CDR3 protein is CSVEGKTGAINEQFF. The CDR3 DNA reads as TGCAGCGTGGAGGGTAAGACAGGTGCAATCAATGAGCAGTTCTTC.

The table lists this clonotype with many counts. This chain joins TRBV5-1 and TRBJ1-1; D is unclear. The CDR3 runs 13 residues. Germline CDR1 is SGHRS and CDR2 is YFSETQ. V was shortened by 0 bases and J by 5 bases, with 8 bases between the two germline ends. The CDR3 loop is CASSLEPGTEAFF. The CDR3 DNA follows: TGCGCCAGCAGCTTGGAACCGGGAACTGAAGCTTTCTTT.

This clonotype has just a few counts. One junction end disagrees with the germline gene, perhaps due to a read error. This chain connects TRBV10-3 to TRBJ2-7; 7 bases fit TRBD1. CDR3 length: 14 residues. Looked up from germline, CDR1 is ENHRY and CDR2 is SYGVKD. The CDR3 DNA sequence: TGTGTCATCAGTGAGCCCAGGGGGTCCTACGAGCAGTACTTC. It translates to CVISEPRGSYEQYF.